This TCR beta chain derives from a study of regulatory T cells in long-lasting Graves disease. Germline lookup yields CDR1 MDHEN and CDR2 SYDVKM. The CDR3 runs to 14 residues. V gave up 3 bases and J gave up 4 bases, with 9 bases separating them. Arm-PCR with iRepertoire HTBI primers amplified the CDR3 regions for these TCR beta libraries. One entry per CDR3 protein, called by TCRdb with MiXCR from the multiplex PCR reads. The sample consists of some 370,000 distinct CDR3 sequences, about 23% of them appearing once. Specified time point: persistent/refractory GD, antithyroid drugs over 5 years with positive TRAb. Following extraction of RNA from PBMCs, that RNA was used to make the TCR library.

V is TRBV28 and J is TRBJ2-2, with D tentatively TRBD1 or TRBD2 (5 bases each). The sequence was obtained from a middle-aged woman with Graves disease. The sequences come from peripheral blood mononuclear cells (PBMCs), collected when the disease was refractory, from a patient treated with antithyroid drugs. The CDR3 region has the DNA TGTGCCAGCAGTTTTGGGACGGGCACCGGGGAGCTGTTTTTT. It specifies CASSFGTGTGELFF.